What follows is one T cell receptor (beta chain) and its context. Its antigen remains unidentified. The source of the sample is a study of cytomegalovirus exposure and HLA in healthy donors. Study findings and constraints: Follow-up analysis found HLA locus-dependent TCR association rates, highest for DRB1 and lowest for HLA-C. Roughly uniform depth of sequencing across donors was assumed in presence/absence analyses. Based on reports, TCR beta sequences accurately predicted HLA-A and HLA-B alleles for most subjects. According to reports, the classifier identified cytomegalovirus status with high specificity and sensitivity.

Trimming pared 6 bases from V and 4 bases from J, leaving 4 bases between. The CDR3 sequence is 11 residues long. CDR1 and CDR2 from the germline V gene are SGHDT and YYEEEE. PCR used 60 Vbeta primers and 13 Jbeta primers. Repertoires were generated with immunoSEQ multiplex PCR, while TCRdb's copy carries only in-frame clones and drops some. This sample has fewer than 250,000 clones, with roughly 80% found just once. The clonotype was recovered from a man in his thirties or forties in good health and CMV-seronegative. Sequencing used PBMCs. The chain joins TRBV5-6 to TRBJ2-2; D remains unclear. The CDR3 loop reads CASISTGELFF. The CDR3 nucleotides are TGTGCCAGCATTAGCACCGGGGAGCTGTTTTTT.